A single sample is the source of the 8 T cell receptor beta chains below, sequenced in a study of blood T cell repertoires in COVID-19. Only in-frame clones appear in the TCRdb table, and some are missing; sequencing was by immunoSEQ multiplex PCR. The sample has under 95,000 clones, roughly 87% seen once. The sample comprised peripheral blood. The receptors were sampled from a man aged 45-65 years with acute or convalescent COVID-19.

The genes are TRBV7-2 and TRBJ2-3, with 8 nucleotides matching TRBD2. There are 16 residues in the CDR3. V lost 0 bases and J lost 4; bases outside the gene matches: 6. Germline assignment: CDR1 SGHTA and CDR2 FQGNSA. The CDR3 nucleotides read TGTGCCAGCAGCTTAGCGTGGGCTAGCGGGTCAGATACGCAGTATTTT. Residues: CASSLAWASGSDTQYF.

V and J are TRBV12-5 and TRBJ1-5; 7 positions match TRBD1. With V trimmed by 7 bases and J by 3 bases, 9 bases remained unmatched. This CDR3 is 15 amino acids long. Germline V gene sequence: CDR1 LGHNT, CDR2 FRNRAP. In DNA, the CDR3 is TGTGCTAGTGTCAGGGGACAGAATATCAATCAGCCCCAGCATTTT. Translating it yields CASVRGQNINQPQHF.

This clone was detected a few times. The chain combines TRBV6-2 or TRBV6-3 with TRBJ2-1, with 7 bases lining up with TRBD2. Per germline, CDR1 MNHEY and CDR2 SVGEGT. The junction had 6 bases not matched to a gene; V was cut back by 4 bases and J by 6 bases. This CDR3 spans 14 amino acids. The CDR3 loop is CASSLGGRANEQFF. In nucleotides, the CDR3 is TGTGCCAGCAGTTTAGGCGGGAGAGCCAATGAGCAGTTCTTC.

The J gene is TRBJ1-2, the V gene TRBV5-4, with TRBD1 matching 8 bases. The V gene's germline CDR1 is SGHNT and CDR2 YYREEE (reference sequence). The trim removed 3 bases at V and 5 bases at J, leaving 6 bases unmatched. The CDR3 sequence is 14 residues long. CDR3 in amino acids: CASSSRQGLYGYTF. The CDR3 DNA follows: TGTGCCAGCAGCTCCAGACAGGGGCTATATGGCTACACCTTC.

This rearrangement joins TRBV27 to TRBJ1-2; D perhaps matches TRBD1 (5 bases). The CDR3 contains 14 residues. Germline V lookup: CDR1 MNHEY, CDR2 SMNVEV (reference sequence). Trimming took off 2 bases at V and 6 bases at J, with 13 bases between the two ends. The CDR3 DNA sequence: TGTGCCAGCAGTTTAGCAGGGACTGGGCATGGCTACACCTTC. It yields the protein CASSLAGTGHGYTF.

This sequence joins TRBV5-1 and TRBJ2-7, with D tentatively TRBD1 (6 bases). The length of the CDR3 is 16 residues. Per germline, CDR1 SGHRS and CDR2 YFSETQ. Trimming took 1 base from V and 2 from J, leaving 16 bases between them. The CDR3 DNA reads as TGCGCCAGCAGCTTGACCAGGGGTGGTGAGGCCTACGAGCAGTACTTC. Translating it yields CASSLTRGGEAYEQYF.

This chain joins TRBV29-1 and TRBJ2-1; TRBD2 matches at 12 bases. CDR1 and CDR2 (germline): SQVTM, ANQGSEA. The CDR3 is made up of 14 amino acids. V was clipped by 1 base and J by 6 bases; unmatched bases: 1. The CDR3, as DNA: TGCAGCGTTGAAGGGACTAGCGGGGTCAATGAGCAGTTCTTC. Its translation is CSVEGTSGVNEQFF.

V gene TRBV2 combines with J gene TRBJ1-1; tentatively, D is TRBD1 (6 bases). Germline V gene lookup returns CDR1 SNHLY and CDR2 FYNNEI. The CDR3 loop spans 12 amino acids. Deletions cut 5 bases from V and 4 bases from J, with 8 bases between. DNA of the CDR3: TGTGCCAGCAGTCAGGGGTTCACTGAAGCTTTCTTT. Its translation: CASSQGFTEAFF.